This TCR beta chain came from a study of cytomegalovirus exposure and HLA in healthy donors. Germline V lookup: CDR1 GTSNPN, CDR2 SVGIG (reference sequence). This CDR3 is built from 15 residues. The V end lost 0 bases, the J end lost 3 bases, and 12 bases lay between the germline ends. This PCR relied on a set of 60 Vbeta primers and 13 Jbeta primers. Assay: immunoSEQ multiplex PCR; the TCRdb copy retains only in-frame clones and omits some. The sample shows 100,000 to 150,000 clones, approximately 87% of them seen only once. This receptor was identified in a woman in her twenties or thirties in good health and CMV-seronegative. Source material: PBMCs. The V gene is TRBV30, the J gene TRBJ1-5; D unclear. The CDR3: CAWSVLAGYNQPQHF. The DNA for the CDR3 is TGTGCCTGGAGTGTACTGGCAGGTTACAATCAGCCCCAGCATTTT.